This entry concerns a single T cell receptor (beta chain). The antigen remains undetermined. The data stem from a study of cytomegalovirus exposure and HLA in healthy donors. Overall study findings and caveats: The authors reported that TCR beta sequences could predict HLA-A and HLA-B alleles. These predictions were accurate for most subjects in the first cohort.

This PCR relied on a set of 60 Vbeta primers and 13 Jbeta primers. TCRdb's table, derived via immunoSEQ multiplex PCR, lists solely in-frame clones and lacks some. The ten most abundant clones cover roughly 2.6% of a sample with about 140,000 clones. The V and J ends lost 5 bases and 6 bases, in that order; junction bases with no gene match: 3. The CDR3 spans 14 residues. Germline V gives CDR1 MNHNY, CDR2 SVGAGI (reference sequence). This sequence was found in a man between 40 and 49 years old in good health and CMV-seronegative. V is TRBV6-6 and J is TRBJ2-2, with 10 bases identical to TRBD2. The sample consisted of PBMCs. DNA of the CDR3: TGTGCCAGCAGTCAGACTAGCGGGCCCGGGGAGCTGTTTTTT. Residues: CASSQTSGPGELFF.